This entry concerns a single T cell receptor (beta chain). Its cognate antigen is unknown. The time point denotes: after neoadjuvant nivolumab, at surgical resection. PBMC libraries mostly used about 500 ng of input genomic DNA, with six replicates per sample. Only in-frame clones appear in the TCRdb table, and some are missing; sequencing was by immunoSEQ multiplex PCR. The profile shows some 31,000 clones, roughly 79% of them singletons. The sample is drawn from a study of neoadjuvant anti-PD-1 for oral cavity cancer. The V gene lost 5 bases and the J gene lost 6 bases, with 17 bases spanning the gap. Germline values: CDR1 MNHNS, CDR2 SASEGT. The CDR3 is 14 residues long. Study-wide results and caveats: Each response group had just a few patients in TCR analyses.

V is TRBV6-1 and J is TRBJ2-7; D is possibly TRBD2 (6 bases). The clonotype comes from a person aged 35-79 years with oral cavity squamous cell carcinoma. The specimen comprised PBMCs, sampled after nivolumab (anti-PD-1) treatment. This CDR3 is CASSFDTRRGEQYF. In DNA form, the CDR3 reads TGTGCCAGCAGTTTCGACACTAGGAGGGGCGAGCAGTACTTC.